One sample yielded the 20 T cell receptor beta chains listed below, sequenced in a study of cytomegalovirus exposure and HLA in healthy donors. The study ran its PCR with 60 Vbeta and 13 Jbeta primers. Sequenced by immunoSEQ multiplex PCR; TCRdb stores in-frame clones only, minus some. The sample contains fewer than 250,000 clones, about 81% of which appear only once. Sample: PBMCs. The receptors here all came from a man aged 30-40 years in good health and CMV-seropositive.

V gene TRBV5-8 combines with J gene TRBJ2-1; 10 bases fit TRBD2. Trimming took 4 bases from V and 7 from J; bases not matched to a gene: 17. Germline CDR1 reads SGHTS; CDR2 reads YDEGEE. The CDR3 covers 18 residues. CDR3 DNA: TGTGCCAGCAGCCGGGCCCAAGAAGGAGCGGGAGGGCGGAATGAGCAGTTCTTC. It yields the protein CASSRAQEGAGGRNEQFF.

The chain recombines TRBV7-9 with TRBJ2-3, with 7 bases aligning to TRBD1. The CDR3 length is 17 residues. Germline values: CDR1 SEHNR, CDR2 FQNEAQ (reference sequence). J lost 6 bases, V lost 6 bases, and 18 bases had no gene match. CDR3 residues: CASRAQGDPRRVDTQYF. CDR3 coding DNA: TGTGCCAGCAGGGCCCAGGGGGACCCCCGAAGGGTGGATACGCAGTATTTT.

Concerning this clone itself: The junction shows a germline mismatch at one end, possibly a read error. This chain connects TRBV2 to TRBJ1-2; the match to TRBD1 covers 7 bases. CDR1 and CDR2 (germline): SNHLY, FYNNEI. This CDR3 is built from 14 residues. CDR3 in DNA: TGTGCCAGCACTGAAACAGGGGCCAACTATGGCTACACCTTC. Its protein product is CASTETGANYGYTF.

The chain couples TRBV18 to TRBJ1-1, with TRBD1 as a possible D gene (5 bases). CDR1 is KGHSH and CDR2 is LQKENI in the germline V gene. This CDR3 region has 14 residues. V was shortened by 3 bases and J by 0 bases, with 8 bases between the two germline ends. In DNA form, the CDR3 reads TGTGCCAGCTCACCCGGACACATGAACACTGAAGCTTTCTTT. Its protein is CASSPGHMNTEAFF. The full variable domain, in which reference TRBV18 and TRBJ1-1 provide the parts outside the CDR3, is NAGVMQNPRHLVRRRGQEARLRCSPMKGHSHVYWYRQLPEEGLKFMVYLQKENIIDESGMPKERFSAEFPKEGPSILRIQQVVRGDSAAYFCASSPGHMNTEAFFGQGTRLTVV.

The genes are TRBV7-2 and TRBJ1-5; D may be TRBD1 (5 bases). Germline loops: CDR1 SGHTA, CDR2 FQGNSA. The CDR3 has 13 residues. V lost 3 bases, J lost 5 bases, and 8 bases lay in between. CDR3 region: CASSFGGDQPQHF. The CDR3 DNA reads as TGTGCCAGCAGCTTCGGGGGGGATCAGCCCCAGCATTTT.

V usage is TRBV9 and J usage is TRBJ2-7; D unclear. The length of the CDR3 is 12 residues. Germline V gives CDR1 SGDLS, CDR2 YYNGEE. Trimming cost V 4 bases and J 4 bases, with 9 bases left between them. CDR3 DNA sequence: TGTGCCAGCAGCCCCCCCGGTTACGAGCAGTACTTC. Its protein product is CASSPPGYEQYF. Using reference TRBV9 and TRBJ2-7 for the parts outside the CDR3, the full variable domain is DSGVTQTPKHLITATGQRVTLRCSPRSGDLSVYWYQQSLDQGLQFLIQYYNGEERAKGNILERFSAQQFPDLHSELNLSSLELGDSALYFCASSPPGYEQYFGPGTRLTVT.

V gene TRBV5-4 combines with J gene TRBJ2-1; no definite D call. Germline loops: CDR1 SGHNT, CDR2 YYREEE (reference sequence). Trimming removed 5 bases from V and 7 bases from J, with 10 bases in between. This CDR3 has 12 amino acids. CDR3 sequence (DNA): TGTGCCAGCAGTTCAGGTAGAAATGAGCAGTTCTTC. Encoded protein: CASSSGRNEQFF.

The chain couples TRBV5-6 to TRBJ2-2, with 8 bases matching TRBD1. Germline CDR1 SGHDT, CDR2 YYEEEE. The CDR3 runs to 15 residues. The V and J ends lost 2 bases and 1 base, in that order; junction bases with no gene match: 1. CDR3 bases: TGTGCCAGCAGCTTAACAGGGGGGAACACCGGGGAGCTGTTTTTT. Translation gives CASSLTGGNTGELFF.

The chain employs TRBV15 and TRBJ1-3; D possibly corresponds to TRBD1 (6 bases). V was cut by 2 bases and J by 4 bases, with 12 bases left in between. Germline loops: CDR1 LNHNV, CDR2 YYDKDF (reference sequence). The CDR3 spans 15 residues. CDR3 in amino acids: CATSRNPGAGNTIYF. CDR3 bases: TGTGCCACCAGCAGAAACCCAGGGGCGGGAAACACCATATATTTT.

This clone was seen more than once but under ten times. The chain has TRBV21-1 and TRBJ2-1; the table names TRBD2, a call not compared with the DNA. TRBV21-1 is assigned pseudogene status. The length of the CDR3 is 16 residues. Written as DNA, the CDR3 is TGTGCCAGCAAAACCCCCCTAGCGGGAGGTTGGGATGAGCAGTTCTTC. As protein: CASKTPLAGGWDEQFF.

DNA for the CDR3: TGTGCCAGCAGCCCCGGAGAGGCCACAGATACGCAGTATTTT. Translation gives CASSPGEATDTQYF. The genes are TRBV5-5 and TRBJ2-3; no clear D gene. CDR3 length: 14 residues. Trimming took off 4 bases at V and 2 bases at J, with 11 bases between the two ends. Germline values: CDR1 SGHKS, CDR2 YYEKEE (reference sequence).

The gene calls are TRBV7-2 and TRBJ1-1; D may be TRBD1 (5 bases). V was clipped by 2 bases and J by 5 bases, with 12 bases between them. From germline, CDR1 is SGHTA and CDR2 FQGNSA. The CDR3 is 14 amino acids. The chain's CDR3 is CASSLYRRGTEAFF. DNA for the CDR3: TGTGCCAGCAGCTTATATCGGAGGGGTACTGAAGCTTTCTTT.

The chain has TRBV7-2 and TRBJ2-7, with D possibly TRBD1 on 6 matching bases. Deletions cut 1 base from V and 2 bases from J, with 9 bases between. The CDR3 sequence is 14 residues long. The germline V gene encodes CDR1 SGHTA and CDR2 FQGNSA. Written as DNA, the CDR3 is TGTGCCAGCAGCTTAGTCGAGGGGGCCTACGAGCAGTACTTC. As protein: CASSLVEGAYEQYF.

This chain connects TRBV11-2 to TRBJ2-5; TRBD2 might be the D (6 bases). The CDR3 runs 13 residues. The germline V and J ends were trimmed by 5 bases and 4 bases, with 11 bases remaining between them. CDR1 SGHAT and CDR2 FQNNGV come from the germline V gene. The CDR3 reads CASSGGYGETQYF. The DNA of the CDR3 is TGTGCCAGCAGCGGGGGGTACGGAGAGACCCAGTACTTC.

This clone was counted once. CDR3 DNA: TGTGCCAGCAGCATCCAGGGTAGCACTGAAGCTTTCTTT. Translated, it gives CASSIQGSTEAFF. The V gene is TRBV7-2, the J gene TRBJ1-1; a possible D gene is TRBD1 (5 bases). The CDR3 length is 13 residues. Germline V gene data show CDR1 as SGHTA and CDR2 as FQGNSA. V lost 5 bases and J 4 bases, leaving 11 bases between the germline ends.

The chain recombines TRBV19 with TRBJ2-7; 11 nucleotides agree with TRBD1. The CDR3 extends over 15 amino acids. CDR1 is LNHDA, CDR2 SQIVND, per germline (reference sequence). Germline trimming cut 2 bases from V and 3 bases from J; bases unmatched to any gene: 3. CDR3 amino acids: CASSIWGQGGYEQYF. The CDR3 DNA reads TGTGCCAGTAGTATATGGGGACAGGGGGGCTACGAGCAGTACTTC.

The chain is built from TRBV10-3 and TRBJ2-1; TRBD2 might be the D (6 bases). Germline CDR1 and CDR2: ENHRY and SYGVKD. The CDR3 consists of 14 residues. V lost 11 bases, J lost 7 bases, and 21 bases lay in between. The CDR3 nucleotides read TGTGCCGCCCTCGCGGCTAGCGTCTCGAATGAGCAGTTCTTC. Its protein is CAALAASVSNEQFF.

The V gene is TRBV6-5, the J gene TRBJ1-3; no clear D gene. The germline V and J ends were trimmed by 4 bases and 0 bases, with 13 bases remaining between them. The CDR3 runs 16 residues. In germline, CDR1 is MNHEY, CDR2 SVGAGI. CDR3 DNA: TGTGCCAGCAGTTGGCGGCGGGAGAGCTCTGGAAACACCATATATTTT. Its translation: CASSWRRESSGNTIYF.

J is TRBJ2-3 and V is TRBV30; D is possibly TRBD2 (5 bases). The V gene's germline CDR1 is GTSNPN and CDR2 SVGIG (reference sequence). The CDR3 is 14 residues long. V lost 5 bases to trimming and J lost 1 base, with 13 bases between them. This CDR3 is CAWAPLAGTDTQYF. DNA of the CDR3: TGTGCCTGGGCCCCTCTAGCAGGCACAGATACGCAGTATTTT.

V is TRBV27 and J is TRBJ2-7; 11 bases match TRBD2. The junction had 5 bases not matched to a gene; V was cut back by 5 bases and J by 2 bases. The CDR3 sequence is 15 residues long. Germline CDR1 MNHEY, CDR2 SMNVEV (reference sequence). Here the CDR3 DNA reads TGTGCCAGCAGTCTCGGGACTAGCGGACCCTACGAGCAGTACTTC. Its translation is CASSLGTSGPYEQYF.